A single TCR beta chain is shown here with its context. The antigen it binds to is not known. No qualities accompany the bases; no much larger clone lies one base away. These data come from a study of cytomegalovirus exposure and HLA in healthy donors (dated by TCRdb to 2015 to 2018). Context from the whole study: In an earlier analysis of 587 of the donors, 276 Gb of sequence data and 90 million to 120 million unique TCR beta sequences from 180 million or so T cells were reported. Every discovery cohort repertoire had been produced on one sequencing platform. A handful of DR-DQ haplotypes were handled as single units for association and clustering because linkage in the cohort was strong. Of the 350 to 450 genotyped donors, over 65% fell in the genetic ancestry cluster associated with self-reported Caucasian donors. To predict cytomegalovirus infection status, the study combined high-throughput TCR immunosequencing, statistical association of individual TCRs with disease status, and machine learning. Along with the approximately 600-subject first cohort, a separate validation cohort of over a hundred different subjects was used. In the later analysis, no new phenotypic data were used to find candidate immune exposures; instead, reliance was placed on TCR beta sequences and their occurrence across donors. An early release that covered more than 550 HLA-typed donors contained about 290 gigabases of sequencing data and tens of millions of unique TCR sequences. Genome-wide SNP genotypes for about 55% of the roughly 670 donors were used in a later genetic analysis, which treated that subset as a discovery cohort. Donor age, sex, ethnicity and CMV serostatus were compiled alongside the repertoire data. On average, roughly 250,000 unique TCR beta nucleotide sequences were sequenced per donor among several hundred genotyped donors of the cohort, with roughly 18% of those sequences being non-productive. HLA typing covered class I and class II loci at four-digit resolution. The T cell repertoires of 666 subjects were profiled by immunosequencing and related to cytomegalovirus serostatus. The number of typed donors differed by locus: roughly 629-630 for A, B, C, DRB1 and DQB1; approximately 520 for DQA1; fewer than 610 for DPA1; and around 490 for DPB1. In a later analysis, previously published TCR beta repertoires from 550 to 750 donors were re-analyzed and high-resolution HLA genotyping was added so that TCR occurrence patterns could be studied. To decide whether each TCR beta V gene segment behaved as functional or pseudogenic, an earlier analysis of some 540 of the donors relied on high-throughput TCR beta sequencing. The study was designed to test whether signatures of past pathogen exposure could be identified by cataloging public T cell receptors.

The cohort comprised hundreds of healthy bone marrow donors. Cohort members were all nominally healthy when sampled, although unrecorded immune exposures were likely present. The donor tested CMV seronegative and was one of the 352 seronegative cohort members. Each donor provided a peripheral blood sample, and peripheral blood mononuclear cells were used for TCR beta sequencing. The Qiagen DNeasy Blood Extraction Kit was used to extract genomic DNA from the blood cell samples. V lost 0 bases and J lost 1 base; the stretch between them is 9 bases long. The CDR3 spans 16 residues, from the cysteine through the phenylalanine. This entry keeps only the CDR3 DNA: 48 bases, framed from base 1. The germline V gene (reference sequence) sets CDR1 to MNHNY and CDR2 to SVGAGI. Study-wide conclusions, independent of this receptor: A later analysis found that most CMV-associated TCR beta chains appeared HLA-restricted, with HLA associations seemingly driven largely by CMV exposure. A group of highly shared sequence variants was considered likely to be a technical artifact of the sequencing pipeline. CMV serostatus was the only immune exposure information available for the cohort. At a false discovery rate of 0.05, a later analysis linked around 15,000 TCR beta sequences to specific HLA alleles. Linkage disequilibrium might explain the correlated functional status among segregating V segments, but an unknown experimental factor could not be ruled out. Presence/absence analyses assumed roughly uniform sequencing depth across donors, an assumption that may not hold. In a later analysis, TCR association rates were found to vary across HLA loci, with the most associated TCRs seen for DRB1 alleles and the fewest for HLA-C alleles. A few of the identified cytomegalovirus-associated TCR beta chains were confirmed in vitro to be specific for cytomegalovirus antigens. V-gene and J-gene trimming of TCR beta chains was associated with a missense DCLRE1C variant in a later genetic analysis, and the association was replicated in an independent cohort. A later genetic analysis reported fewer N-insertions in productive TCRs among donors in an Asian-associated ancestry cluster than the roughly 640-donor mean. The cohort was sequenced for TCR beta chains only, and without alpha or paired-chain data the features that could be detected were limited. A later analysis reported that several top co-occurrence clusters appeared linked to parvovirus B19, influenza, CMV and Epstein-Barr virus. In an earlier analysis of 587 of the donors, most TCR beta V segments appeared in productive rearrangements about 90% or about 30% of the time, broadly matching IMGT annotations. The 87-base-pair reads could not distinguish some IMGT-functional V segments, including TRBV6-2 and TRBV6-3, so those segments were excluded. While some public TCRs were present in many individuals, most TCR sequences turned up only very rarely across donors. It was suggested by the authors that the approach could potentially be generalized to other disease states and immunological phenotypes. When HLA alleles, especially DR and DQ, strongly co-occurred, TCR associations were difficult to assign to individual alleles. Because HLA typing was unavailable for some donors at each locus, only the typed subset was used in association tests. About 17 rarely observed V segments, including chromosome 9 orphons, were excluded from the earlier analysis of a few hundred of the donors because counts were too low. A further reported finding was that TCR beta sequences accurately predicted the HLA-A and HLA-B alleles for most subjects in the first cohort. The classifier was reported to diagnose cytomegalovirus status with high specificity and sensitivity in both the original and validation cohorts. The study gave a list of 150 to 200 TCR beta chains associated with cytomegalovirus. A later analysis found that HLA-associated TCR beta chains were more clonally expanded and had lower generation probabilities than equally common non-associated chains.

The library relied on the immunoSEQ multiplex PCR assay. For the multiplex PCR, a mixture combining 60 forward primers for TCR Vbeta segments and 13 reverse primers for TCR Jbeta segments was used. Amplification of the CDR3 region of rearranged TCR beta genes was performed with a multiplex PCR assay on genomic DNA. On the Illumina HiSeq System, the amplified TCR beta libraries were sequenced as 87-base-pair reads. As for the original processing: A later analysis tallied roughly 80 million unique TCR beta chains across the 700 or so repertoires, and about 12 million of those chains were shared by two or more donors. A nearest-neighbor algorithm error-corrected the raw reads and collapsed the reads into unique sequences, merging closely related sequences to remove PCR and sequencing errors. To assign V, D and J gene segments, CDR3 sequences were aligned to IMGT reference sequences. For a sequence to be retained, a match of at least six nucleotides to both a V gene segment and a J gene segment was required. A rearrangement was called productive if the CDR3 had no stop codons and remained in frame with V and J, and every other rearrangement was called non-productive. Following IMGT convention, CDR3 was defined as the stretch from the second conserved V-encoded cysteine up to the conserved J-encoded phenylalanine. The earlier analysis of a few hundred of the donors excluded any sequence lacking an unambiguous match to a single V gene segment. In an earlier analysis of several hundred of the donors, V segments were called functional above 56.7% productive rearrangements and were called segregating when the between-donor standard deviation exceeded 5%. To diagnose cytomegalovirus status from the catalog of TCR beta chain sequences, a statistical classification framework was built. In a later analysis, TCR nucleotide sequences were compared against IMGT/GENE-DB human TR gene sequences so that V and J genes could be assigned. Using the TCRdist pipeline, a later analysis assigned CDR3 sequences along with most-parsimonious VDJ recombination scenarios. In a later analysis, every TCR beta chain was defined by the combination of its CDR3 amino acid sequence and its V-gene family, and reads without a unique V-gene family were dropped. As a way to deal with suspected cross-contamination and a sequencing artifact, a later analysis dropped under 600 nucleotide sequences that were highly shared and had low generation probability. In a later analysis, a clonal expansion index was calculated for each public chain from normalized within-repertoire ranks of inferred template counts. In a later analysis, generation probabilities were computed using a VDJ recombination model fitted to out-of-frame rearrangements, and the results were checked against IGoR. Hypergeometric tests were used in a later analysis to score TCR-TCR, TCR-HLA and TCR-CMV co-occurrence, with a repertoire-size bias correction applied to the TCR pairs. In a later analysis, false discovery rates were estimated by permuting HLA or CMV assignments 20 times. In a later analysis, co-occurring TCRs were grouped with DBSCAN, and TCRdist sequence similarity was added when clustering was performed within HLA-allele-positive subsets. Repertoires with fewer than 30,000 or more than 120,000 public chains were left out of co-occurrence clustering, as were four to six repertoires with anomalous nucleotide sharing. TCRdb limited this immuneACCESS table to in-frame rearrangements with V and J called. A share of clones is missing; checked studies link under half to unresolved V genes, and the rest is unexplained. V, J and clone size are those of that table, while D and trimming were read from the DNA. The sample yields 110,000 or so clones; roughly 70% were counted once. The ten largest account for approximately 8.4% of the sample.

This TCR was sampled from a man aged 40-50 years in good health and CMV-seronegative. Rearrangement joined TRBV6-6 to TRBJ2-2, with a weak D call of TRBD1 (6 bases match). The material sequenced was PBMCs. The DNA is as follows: TGTGCCAGCAGTTACTCCAGGACAGAGAACACCGGGGAGCTGTTTTTT. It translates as CASSYSRTENTGELFF.